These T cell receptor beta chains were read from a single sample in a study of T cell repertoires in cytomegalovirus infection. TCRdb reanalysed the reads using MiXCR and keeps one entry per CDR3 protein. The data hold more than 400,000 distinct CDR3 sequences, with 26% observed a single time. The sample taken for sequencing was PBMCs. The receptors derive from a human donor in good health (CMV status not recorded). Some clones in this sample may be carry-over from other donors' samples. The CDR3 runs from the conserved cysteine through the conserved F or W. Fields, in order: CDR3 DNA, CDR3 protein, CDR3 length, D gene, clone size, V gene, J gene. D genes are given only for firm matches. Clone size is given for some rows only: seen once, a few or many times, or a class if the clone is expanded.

CDR3nt: TGCAGCGTTGCCACGGCTAGCGGGGGCACAGATACGCAGTATTTT
CDR3aa: CSVATASGGTDTQYF
len: 15
d_gene: TRBD2
abundance: -
v_gene: TRBV29-1
j_gene: TRBJ2-3

CDR3nt: TGTGCCAGCAGCTTAGAAGGGAGGGGCGAGCAGTACTTC
CDR3aa: CASSLEGRGEQYF
len: 13
d_gene: TRBD2
abundance: few
v_gene: TRBV7-9
j_gene: TRBJ2-7

CDR3nt: TGTGCCAGCAGCCTTCGGGGACTAGCGCGAATCTACAATGAGCAGTTCTTC
CDR3aa: CASSLRGLARIYNEQFF
len: 17
d_gene: TRBD2
abundance: -
v_gene: TRBV11-1
j_gene: TRBJ2-1

CDR3nt: TGTGCCAGCAGCTCACCGGGGCTCTATGGCTACACCTTC
CDR3aa: CASSSPGLYGYTF
len: 13
d_gene: -
abundance: many
v_gene: TRBV7-2
j_gene: TRBJ1-2

CDR3nt: TGTGCCAGCAGCTTAGCCACAGGGATTGTCTACGAGCAGTACTTC
CDR3aa: CASSLATGIVYEQYF
len: 15
d_gene: -
abundance: -
v_gene: TRBV7-2
j_gene: TRBJ2-7

CDR3nt: TGTGCCAGCAGTTTGGGGCAGCCCACTGAAGCTTTCTTT
CDR3aa: CASSLGQPTEAFF
len: 13
d_gene: -
abundance: -
v_gene: TRBV12-3/TRBV12-4
j_gene: TRBJ1-1

CDR3nt: TGTGCCAGCAGATCAGTCTCGGAGTTGGAGACCCAGTACTTC
CDR3aa: CASRSVSELETQYF
len: 14
d_gene: -
abundance: many
v_gene: TRBV7-2
j_gene: TRBJ2-5

CDR3nt: TGTGCCAGCTCACCACAAGGAGGTTGGGGCAACTATGGCTACACCTTC
CDR3aa: CASSPQGGWGNYGYTF
len: 16
d_gene: -
abundance: once
v_gene: TRBV18
j_gene: TRBJ1-2

CDR3nt: TGTGCCAGCAGTATAGGGCTCCAAATGGATACGCAGTATTTT
CDR3aa: CASSIGLQMDTQYF
len: 14
d_gene: -
abundance: many
v_gene: TRBV12-3/TRBV12-4
j_gene: TRBJ2-3

CDR3nt: TGTGCCAGCAGAAAGCTGCAGGGGGCAATCAATCAGCCCCAGCATTTT
CDR3aa: CASRKLQGAINQPQHF
len: 16
d_gene: TRBD1
abundance: few
v_gene: TRBV6-6
j_gene: TRBJ1-5

CDR3nt: TGTGCCAGTAGTACCATCACCTATGGCTACACCTTC
CDR3aa: CASSTITYGYTF
len: 12
d_gene: -
abundance: -
v_gene: TRBV19
j_gene: TRBJ1-2

CDR3nt: TGCAGTGCTAGAGATGGGGACAGGGGGCATTATGGCTACACCTTC
CDR3aa: CSARDGDRGHYGYTF
len: 15
d_gene: TRBD1
abundance: few
v_gene: TRBV20-1
j_gene: TRBJ1-2

CDR3nt: TGTGCCAGCAGCTTAGGACAGGGGATGAGAGAGACCCAGTACTTC
CDR3aa: CASSLGQGMRETQYF
len: 15
d_gene: TRBD1
abundance: -
v_gene: TRBV7-9
j_gene: TRBJ2-5

CDR3nt: TGTGCCAGCAGCTTAACAAGCGGGAGTCCGAATGAGCAGTTCTTC
CDR3aa: CASSLTSGSPNEQFF
len: 15
d_gene: TRBD2
abundance: many
v_gene: TRBV7-3
j_gene: TRBJ2-1

CDR3nt: TGTGCCAGCAGCCGTTCTCTAGCGGGAATCACCGGGGAGCTGTTTTTT
CDR3aa: CASSRSLAGITGELFF
len: 16
d_gene: TRBD2
abundance: many
v_gene: TRBV7-7
j_gene: TRBJ2-2

CDR3nt: TGTGCCACCAGTGCCTCCGGAGGGTGGGGCACTGAAGCTTTCTTT
CDR3aa: CATSASGGWGTEAFF
len: 15
d_gene: -
abundance: few
v_gene: TRBV24-1
j_gene: TRBJ1-1

CDR3nt: TGCAGTGCTAACTTCGAAGGGGGTGATACGCAGTATTTT
CDR3aa: CSANFEGGDTQYF
len: 13
d_gene: -
abundance: few
v_gene: TRBV20-1
j_gene: TRBJ2-3

CDR3nt: TGTGCCAGCAGCTTGATAGCGGAAAGCTCCTACGAGCAGTACTTC
CDR3aa: CASSLIAESSYEQYF
len: 15
d_gene: -
abundance: few
v_gene: TRBV7-2
j_gene: TRBJ2-7

CDR3nt: TGTGCCAGCAGCTTGGTAGATAGCGGGAGGGCCGGAGAGCAGTACTTC
CDR3aa: CASSLVDSGRAGEQYF
len: 16
d_gene: TRBD2
abundance: -
v_gene: TRBV5-6
j_gene: TRBJ2-7

CDR3nt: TGTGCCACCAGTGACCGCGGGCCCAACAATGAGCAGTTCTTC
CDR3aa: CATSDRGPNNEQFF
len: 14
d_gene: -
abundance: -
v_gene: TRBV24-1
j_gene: TRBJ2-1

CDR3nt: TGTGCCAGCAGCCAAGGTCTACTATCCTACAATGAGCAGTTCTTC
CDR3aa: CASSQGLLSYNEQFF
len: 15
d_gene: -
abundance: many
v_gene: TRBV4-2
j_gene: TRBJ2-1

CDR3nt: TGTGCCAGCAGCTTAAAACCGGGACAGGGGACGTACAATGAGCAGTTCTTC
CDR3aa: CASSLKPGQGTYNEQFF
len: 17
d_gene: TRBD1
abundance: few
v_gene: TRBV7-6
j_gene: TRBJ2-1

CDR3nt: TGTGCCATCAGGACCCAGGAGAACACTGAAGCTTTCTTT
CDR3aa: CAIRTQENTEAFF
len: 13
d_gene: -
abundance: few
v_gene: TRBV10-3
j_gene: TRBJ1-1